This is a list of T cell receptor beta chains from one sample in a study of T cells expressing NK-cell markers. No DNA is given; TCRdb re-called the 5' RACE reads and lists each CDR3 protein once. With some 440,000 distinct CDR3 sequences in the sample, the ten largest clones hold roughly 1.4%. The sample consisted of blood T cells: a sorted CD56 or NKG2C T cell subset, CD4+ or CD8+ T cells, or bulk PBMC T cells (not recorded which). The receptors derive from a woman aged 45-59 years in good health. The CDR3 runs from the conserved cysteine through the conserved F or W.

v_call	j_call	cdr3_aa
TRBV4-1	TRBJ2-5	CASSQDGSGSLLETQYF
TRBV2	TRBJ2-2	CASSEVVTGELFF
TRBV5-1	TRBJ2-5	CASSTAGTSVRETQYF
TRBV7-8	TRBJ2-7	CASSLPGQGTYEQYF
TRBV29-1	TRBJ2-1	CSVGSSSYNEQFF
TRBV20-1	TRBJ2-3	CSAGILGTSRSTDTQYF
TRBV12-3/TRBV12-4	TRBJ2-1	CASSSSNEQFF
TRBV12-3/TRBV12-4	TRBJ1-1	CASSLDQGDTEAFF
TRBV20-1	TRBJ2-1	CSAFSGRRQGEQFF
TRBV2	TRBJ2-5	CASRSGRDGKETQYF
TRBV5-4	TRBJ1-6	CASSEGSPYNSPLHF
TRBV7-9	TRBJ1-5	CASSLSGPLNQPQHF
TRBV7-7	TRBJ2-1	CASSLAGGANNEQFF
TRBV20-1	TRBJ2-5	CSARNPWETQYF
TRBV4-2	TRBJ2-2	CASSQDPGRLAGEMAGELFF
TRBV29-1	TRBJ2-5	CSAGLAGGETQYF
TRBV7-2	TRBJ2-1	CASSHEGRYNEQFF
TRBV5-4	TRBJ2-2	CASSLGVGQPRITGELFF
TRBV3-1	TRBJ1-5	CASSHRGGGGQPQHF
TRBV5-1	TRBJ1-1	CASSSQVGGITEAFF
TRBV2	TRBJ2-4	CASSEEVAGAKNIQYF
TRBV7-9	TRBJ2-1	CASRNIEGTYYNEQFF